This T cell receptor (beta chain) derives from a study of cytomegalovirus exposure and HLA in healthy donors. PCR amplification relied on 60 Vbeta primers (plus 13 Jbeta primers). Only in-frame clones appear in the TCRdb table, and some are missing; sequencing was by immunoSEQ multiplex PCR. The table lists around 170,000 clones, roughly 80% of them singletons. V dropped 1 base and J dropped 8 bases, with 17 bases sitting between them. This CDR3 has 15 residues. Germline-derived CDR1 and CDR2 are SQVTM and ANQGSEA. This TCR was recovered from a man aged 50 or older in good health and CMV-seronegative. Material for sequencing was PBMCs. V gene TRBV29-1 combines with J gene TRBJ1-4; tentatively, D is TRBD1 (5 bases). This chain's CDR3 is CSVEVWGGDGEKLFF. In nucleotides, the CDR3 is TGCAGCGTTGAAGTCTGGGGCGGGGACGGCGAAAAACTGTTTTTT.